This T cell receptor beta chain was observed in a study of regulatory T cells in long-lasting Graves disease. CDR3 regions were amplified by Arm-PCR using iRepertoire HTBI primers to build TCR beta libraries. TCRdb processed the multiplex PCR reads anew with MiXCR; each CDR3 protein has one entry. The repertoire has around 400,000 distinct CDR3 sequences, around 11% of them found once; the top ten carry approximately 17%. Time point here: newly diagnosed GD, antithyroid drugs for less than 3 months. TCR sequences were obtained from RNA taken from PBMCs. This clonotype has a count of ten or more. The germline gives CDR1 DFQATT, CDR2 SNEGSKA (reference sequence). V lost 3 bases to trimming and J lost 4 bases, with 11 bases between them. The CDR3 is 13 amino acids. This same sample was also part of a study on T cells in Graves' hyperthyroidism and ophthalmopathy. Turning to that study: First-round RT-PCR with HTBI primers amplified the TCR CDR3 region.

The clonotype was recovered from a woman aged 18-30 years with Graves disease. Here the sequenced sample was peripheral blood mononuclear cells (PBMCs), taken at new diagnosis, from a patient treated with antithyroid drugs. The chain employs TRBV20-1 and TRBJ2-3; D uncertain. The CDR3 here is CSASGGNADTQYF. CDR3 nucleotide sequence: TGCAGTGCTAGTGGTGGGAACGCAGATACGCAGTATTTT.